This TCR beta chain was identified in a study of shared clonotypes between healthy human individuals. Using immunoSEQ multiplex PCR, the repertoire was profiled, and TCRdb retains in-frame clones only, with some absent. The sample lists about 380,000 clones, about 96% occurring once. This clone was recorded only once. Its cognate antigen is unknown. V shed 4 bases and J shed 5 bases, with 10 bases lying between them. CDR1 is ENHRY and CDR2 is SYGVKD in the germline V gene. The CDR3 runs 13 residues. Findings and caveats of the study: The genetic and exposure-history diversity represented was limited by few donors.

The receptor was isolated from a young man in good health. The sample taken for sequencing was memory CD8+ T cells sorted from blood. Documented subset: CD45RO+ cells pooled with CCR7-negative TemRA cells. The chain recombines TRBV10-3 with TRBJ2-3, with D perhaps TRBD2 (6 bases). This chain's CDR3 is CAISVREIDTQYF. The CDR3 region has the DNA TGTGCCATCAGTGTACGGGAGATAGATACGCAGTATTTT.